The 19 T cell receptor beta chains below were found in one sample sequenced in a study of kidney transplant recipient with SARS-CoV-2 infection. TCRdb passed the reads through MiXCR, listing each CDR3 protein once. The sample records under 250,000 distinct CDR3 sequences, 25% to 35% being singletons. The input for sequencing was a blood sample, taken at baseline and on day 111 from a kidney transplant recipient. Receptors originate from a male patient aged 30 to 39 who had COVID-19 and was a kidney transplant recipient. The T cells may partly be graft donor cells.

This clonotype was seen more than once but under ten times. The chain recombines TRBV7-9 with TRBJ1-2; D not certain. The germline V gene encodes CDR1 SEHNR and CDR2 FQNEAQ (reference sequence). The CDR3 consists of 17 residues. Trimming removed 5 bases from V and 4 bases from J, with 23 bases in between. The CDR3 is CASSMSVYHGKTYGYTF. The DNA of the CDR3 is TGTGCCAGCAGCATGTCAGTATACCATGGAAAGACCTATGGCTACACCTTC.

This clonotype was detected a few times. The genes are TRBV6-2 or TRBV6-3 and TRBJ2-7; no definite D call. CDR1 is MNHEY, CDR2 SVGEGT, per germline. The CDR3 spans 14 residues. Trimming took off 6 bases at V and 0 bases at J, with 12 bases between the two ends. The CDR3 region is CASRRQVSSYEQYF. As DNA, the CDR3 is TGTGCCAGCAGACGCCAGGTGAGCTCCTACGAGCAGTACTTC.

This clonotype was seen repeatedly, ten times or more. The rearrangement links TRBV13 to TRBJ2-7, with 9 bases that match TRBD1. V lost 7 bases and J lost 4; bases outside the gene matches: 5. This CDR3 spans 13 amino acids. The germline gives CDR1 PRHDT, CDR2 FYEKMQ (reference sequence). In nucleotides, the CDR3 is TGTGCCAGCACAGGACAGGGGAGGTACGAGCAGTACTTC. It codes for CASTGQGRYEQYF.

In its sample, this clonotype was seen once. With a much larger clone just one base away, this may be a read error. The chain recombines TRBV10-3 with TRBJ2-1, with 8 bases matching TRBD2. CDR3 length: 17 residues. Per the germline V gene, CDR1 is ENHRY and CDR2 is SYGVKD. The CDR3 DNA sequence: TGTGCCGTCAGTGAGTCGAATGTTTTAGGGACTAGCAATGAGCAGTTCTTC. This sequence encodes CAVSESNVLGTSNEQFF.

This clonotype was seen many times. Written as DNA, the CDR3 is TGTGCCAGCAGCTTAGGGGGCGAGGGCGGGCAGTACTTC. It translates to CASSLGGEGGQYF. The rearrangement joins TRBV7-6 to TRBJ2-7; the D call may be TRBD1 or TRBD2 (5 bases each). Germline values: CDR1 SGHVS, CDR2 FNYEAQ. This CDR3 comprises 13 residues. The V gene lost 1 base and the J gene lost 9 bases, with 13 bases spanning the gap.

This clonotype was detected many times. The J gene is TRBJ2-7, the V gene TRBV5-1, with D maybe TRBD1 (6 bases). The germline gives CDR1 SGHRS, CDR2 YFSETQ. Trimming stripped 2 bases from V and 6 bases from J, with 12 bases between. This CDR3 has 13 amino acids. The CDR3 coding sequence is TGCGCCAGCAGCTTAATGGGGGCCGGCGAGCAGTACTTC. Encoded protein: CASSLMGAGEQYF.

This clonotype was observed many times. This chain connects TRBV28 to TRBJ2-7; D remains unclear. The CDR3 consists of 12 residues. The V end lost 4 bases, the J end lost 6 bases, and 10 bases lay between the germline ends. Germline V gene data show CDR1 as MDHEN and CDR2 as SYDVKM. The CDR3 coding sequence is TGTGCCAGCAGTTCTGTCCTCCCCGAGCAGTACTTC. Amino acids: CASSSVLPEQYF.

This clonotype has a count of ten or more. The V call is TRBV19, the J call TRBJ1-1, with D possibly being TRBD1 (6 bases). CDR1 and CDR2 from the germline V gene are LNHDA and SQIVND (reference sequence). The V end lost 3 bases, the J end lost 0 bases, and 8 bases lay between the germline ends. The CDR3 runs to 14 residues. The chain's CDR3 is CASSIPGVNTEAFF. DNA for the CDR3: TGTGCCAGTAGTATTCCAGGGGTGAACACTGAAGCTTTCTTT.

J is TRBJ2-1 and V is TRBV7-6; maybe TRBD1 (6 bases). Germline lookup yields CDR1 SGHVS and CDR2 FNYEAQ. Trimming left V 4 bases short and J 5 bases short, with 12 bases between. CDR3 length equals 14 residues. The CDR3 here is CASSYRDTDNEQFF. In DNA, the CDR3 is TGTGCCAGCAGCTACCGGGACACTGACAATGAGCAGTTCTTC.

Note on this clonotype: This may be a read error, as it is one base from a much larger clone. The chain links TRBV6-4 to TRBJ1-2; D gene uncertain. Deletions cut 4 bases from V and 4 bases from J, with 22 bases between. Germline-derived CDR1 and CDR2 are MRHNA and SNTAGT. The CDR3 consists of 17 residues. The chain's CDR3 is CASSVAGSHGRTYGYTF. CDR3 in DNA: TGTGCCAGCAGTGTAGCCGGCTCACACGGAAGGACCTATGGCTACACCTTC.

This clonotype was detected a few times. V and J are TRBV20-1 and TRBJ1-2; 9 nucleotides match TRBD1. Per germline, CDR1 DFQATT and CDR2 SNEGSKA (reference sequence). The CDR3 contains 15 residues. The V and J ends lost 5 bases and 3 bases, in that order; junction bases with no gene match: 10. CDR3 region: CSAASGTGQDYGYTF. The CDR3 DNA is TGCAGTGCTGCCTCCGGGACAGGGCAGGACTATGGCTACACCTTC.

Of note for this clonotype: A much larger clone differs by one base, so this may be a read error. The chain combines TRBV5-6 with TRBJ1-2; no reliable D call. Trimming left V 7 bases short and J 4 bases short, with 23 bases between. Germline CDR1 and CDR2: SGHDT and YYEEEE. This CDR3 contains 16 residues. The CDR3 DNA is TGTGCCAGCGCACTTATCAATAGTCGAAAGATCTATGGCTACACCTTC. This codes for CASALINSRKIYGYTF.

As concerns this clonotype: This could be a read error, since a much larger clone is one nucleotide away. The rearrangement uses TRBV7-2 and TRBJ1-1; D possibly corresponds to TRBD1 (6 bases). Germline CDR1 SGHTA, CDR2 FQGNSA. The CDR3 has 14 residues. CDR3 in DNA: TGTGCCAGCAGCTTACAGGGGTTCGGCACTGAAGTTTTCTTT. Translation: CASSLQGFGTEVFF.

Regarding this clonotype: A much larger clone lies a single base off, so this may be a read error. No conserved phenylalanine or tryptophan is present at the end of the CDR3, so a read error is the likely explanation. The J gene is TRBJ2-1, the V gene TRBV7-2, with TRBD2 identical over 7 bases. This CDR3 comprises 15 residues. The V gene end was trimmed by 0 bases and the J gene end by 5 bases; junction bases not matched to a gene: 4. CDR1 is SGHTA and CDR2 is FQGNSA in the germline V gene. The chain's CDR3 is CASSLAGTTNNEQFS. The CDR3 DNA sequence: TGTGCCAGCAGCTTAGCCGGGACTACAAACAATGAGCAGTTCTCC.

Notes on this clonotype: A much larger clone differs by one base, so this may be a read error. The chain has TRBV6-4 and TRBJ1-2; D remains unclear. CDR1 MRHNA and CDR2 SNTAGT come from the germline V gene. This CDR3 region has 17 residues. CDR3 bases: TGTGCCGGCAGTAGGAACGGCTCACACGGAAAGACCTATGGCTACACCTTC. Residues: CAGSRNGSHGKTYGYTF.

In this sample, this clonotype turned up many times. V usage is TRBV6-5 and J usage is TRBJ2-7, with D possibly matching TRBD1 (6 bases). The CDR3 consists of 12 residues. The germline gives CDR1 MNHEY, CDR2 SVGAGI. V dropped 8 bases and J dropped 4 bases, with 12 bases sitting between them. CDR3 region: CASFYGQYEQYF. As DNA, the CDR3 is TGTGCCAGCTTCTACGGACAGTACGAGCAGTACTTC.

The J gene is TRBJ2-2, the V gene TRBV7-9; 12 nucleotides line up with TRBD1. The CDR3 is 17 residues long. Per germline, CDR1 SEHNR and CDR2 FQNEAQ (reference sequence). Germline trimming cut 7 bases from V and 4 bases from J; bases unmatched to any gene: 10. The chain's CDR3 is CASKLGTGGAGTGELFF. CDR3 in DNA: TGTGCCAGCAAGTTGGGGACAGGGGGCGCGGGCACCGGGGAGCTGTTTTTT.

About this clonotype itself: A read error may produce the germline difference seen at one junction end. The chain employs TRBV9 and TRBJ2-5; the match to TRBD1 covers 10 bases. CDR1 is SGDLS, CDR2 YYNGEE, per germline. This CDR3 has 14 residues. CDR3 sequence (DNA): TGTGCCAACAGCGTAGGGGACAGGGGAGAGACCCAGTACTTC. Protein product: CANSVGDRGETQYF.

This clonotype was counted at least ten times. This rearrangement joins TRBV18 to TRBJ2-2; D unresolved. The V end was cut by 3 bases, the J end by 2 bases, with 4 bases between. The CDR3 is 13 residues long. Germline V gives CDR1 KGHSH, CDR2 LQKENI. DNA of the CDR3: TGTGCCAGCTCACCCCTCAACACCGGGGAGCTGTTTTTT. Translated, it gives CASSPLNTGELFF.